These T cell receptor beta chains were read from a single sample in a study of shared clonotypes between healthy human individuals. TCRdb keeps only in-frame clones here, not all; method: immunoSEQ multiplex PCR. The sample includes roughly 2 million clones, 95% of them seen just once. The sample comprised naive CD4+ T cells sorted from blood. These receptors all come from a young man in good health. Each CDR3 is given with its conserved first and last residue. D genes are given only for firm matches. The size entry is marked missing in some rows and otherwise reads once, few, many or a size class.

>.|TRBJ2-5|TRBD2|TRBV2
TGTGCCAGCAGCGGTTTTTCCGGGACTAGAGATACCCAGTACTTC
CASSGFSGTRDTQYF
>.|TRBJ2-4|.|TRBV28
TGTGCCAGCAGTTTATCGCCAATTGGCGGGGTGGTGGGCATTCAGTACTTC
CASSLSPIGGVVGIQYF
>.|TRBJ1-1|.|TRBV27
TGTGCCAGCAGTTTAAGGACCCGGCCCCACATGAACACTGAAGCTTTCTTT
CASSLRTRPHMNTEAFF
>.|TRBJ2-2|.|TRBV14
TGTGCCAGCAGTCGGAGGGCATCCGGCACCGGGGAGCTGTTTTTT
CASSRRASGTGELFF
>.|TRBJ1-1|TRBD1|TRBV5-1
TGCGCCAGCAGCTTGGAAGGGGGCAGGACTGAAGCTTTCTTT
CASSLEGGRTEAFF
>.|TRBJ1-5|TRBD1|TRBV25-1
TGTGCCAGCAGTGGGACAGGGGACGGTCAGCCCCAGCATTTT
CASSGTGDGQPQHF
>.|TRBJ2-6|TRBD1|TRBV18
TGTGCCAGCTCACCGGGGACAGGTGTCTCTGGGGCCAACGTCCTGACTTTC
CASSPGTGVSGANVLTF
>.|TRBJ1-4|TRBD1|TRBV18
TGTGCCAGCTCATTACAGGGGAACGAAAAACTGTTTTTT
CASSLQGNEKLFF
>.|TRBJ2-6|.|TRBV29-1
TGCAGCGTTGCAGGCTCTGGGGCCAACGTCCTGACTTTC
CSVAGSGANVLTF
>.|TRBJ2-3|TRBD1|TRBV11-2
TGTGCCAGCAGCGTCCGACAGGGCGGAGATACGCAGTATTTT
CASSVRQGGDTQYF
>.|TRBJ1-2|TRBD1|TRBV27
TGTGCCAGCAGTTTGTCGACAGGGTCGGGCTACACCTTC
CASSLSTGSGYTF
>once|TRBJ1-5|.|TRBV18
TGTGCCAGCTCACCAACAGGGTCCGGGGGTCAGCCCCAGCATTTT
CASSPTGSGGQPQHF
>.|TRBJ2-7|.|TRBV10-1
TGCGCCAGCAGTGAGTCTCGGGGGCTCAACGAGCAGTACTTC
CASSESRGLNEQYF
>.|TRBJ2-7|TRBD1|TRBV10-3
TGTGCCACCGGCGGGACAGGGAACGAGCAGTACTTC
CATGGTGNEQYF
>.|TRBJ2-3|.|TRBV7-2
TGTGCCAGCAGCTTAGCGCGGGAAAGGGGTCAGGATACGCAGTATTTT
CASSLARERGQDTQYF
>.|TRBJ1-2|.|TRBV2
TGTGCCAGCAGTCCAGCTAACTATGGCTACACCTTC
CASSPANYGYTF
>.|TRBJ2-3|TRBD2|TRBV6-6
TGTGCCAGCAGCTCGCTAGCGGGAAGGTCCTATACGCAGTATTTT
CASSSLAGRSYTQYF
>.|TRBJ1-2|.|TRBV7-9
TGTGCCAGCAGGCAGGAGGGCAGGGGAATCTATGGCTACACCTTC
CASRQEGRGIYGYTF
>.|TRBJ2-1|.|TRBV4-1
TGCGCCAGCAGCCAAGATAGTCTTAGCTCCTACAATGAGCAGTTCTTC
CASSQDSLSSYNEQFF
>.|TRBJ1-1|.|TRBV18
TGTGCCAGCTCACCCGGAAGAGGAGGGGCAAACACTGAAGCTTTCTTT
CASSPGRGGANTEAFF
>.|TRBJ2-7|TRBD2|TRBV6-6
TGTGCCAGCAGTTACGGCGGGGGGGCCGAGCAGTACTTC
CASSYGGGAEQYF
>.|TRBJ2-7|.|TRBV7-9
TGTGCCAGCAGCGAGTCCTGGGTTGACGGGACCTACGAGCAGTACTTC
CASSESWVDGTYEQYF